This T cell receptor (beta chain) was observed in a study of blood T cell repertoires in COVID-19. The overall study: The United States, Italy and Spain supplied acute and convalescent COVID-19 samples. PBMCs, B-cell-depleted T cells, or T cells were the source of the cDNA or gDNA that made up the material.

The CDR3 is made up of 14 amino acids. The trim removed 4 bases at V and 9 bases at J, leaving 5 bases unmatched. Germline V gene data show CDR1 as MNHEY and CDR2 as SMNVEV (reference sequence). How the authors handled the data: Counts of nucleated cells, estimated from reference gene primer amplification, were obtained. Assay: immunoSEQ multiplex PCR; the TCRdb copy retains only in-frame clones and omits some. From that table come the V and J calls and clone size; the DNA was used to work out D and trimming. In the table there are about 200,000 clones, approximately 80% of which are singletons. The chain recombines TRBV27 with TRBJ1-6; 8 nucleotides match TRBD1. The receptor's source is a man aged 45-65 years with active or convalescent COVID-19. Sequencing used peripheral blood. The DNA for the CDR3 is TGTGCCAGCAGTTCCCAACAGGGGGGTTCACCCCTCCACTTT. It translates to CASSSQQGGSPLHF.